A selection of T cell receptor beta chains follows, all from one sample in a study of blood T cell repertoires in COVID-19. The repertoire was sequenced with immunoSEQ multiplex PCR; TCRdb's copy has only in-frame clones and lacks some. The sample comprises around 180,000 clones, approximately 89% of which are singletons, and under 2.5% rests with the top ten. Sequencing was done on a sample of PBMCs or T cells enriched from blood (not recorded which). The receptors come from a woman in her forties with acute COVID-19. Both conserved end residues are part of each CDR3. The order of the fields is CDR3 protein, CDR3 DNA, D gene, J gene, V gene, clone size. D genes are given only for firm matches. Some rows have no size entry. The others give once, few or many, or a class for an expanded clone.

CDR3: CASSQDGSGRAYRYNEQFF
DNA: TGTGCCAGCAGCCAAGATGGAAGCGGGAGGGCATACCGGTACAATGAGCAGTTCTTC
D: TRBD2
J: TRBJ2-1
V: TRBV4-2
size: NA

CDR3: CTSSQVTASNPSPGNTIYF
DNA: TGCACCAGCAGCCAAGTGACAGCATCCAACCCATCCCCGGGCAACACCATATATTTT
D: NA
J: TRBJ1-3
V: TRBV1
size: once

CDR3: CASSQEERQGSQPQHF
DNA: TGCGCCAGCAGCCAAGAAGAAAGACAGGGGAGCCAGCCCCAGCATTTT
D: TRBD1
J: TRBJ1-5
V: TRBV4-1
size: NA

CDR3: CASSPRTSGYEQYF
DNA: TGTGCCAGCAGTCCTAGGACTAGCGGCTACGAGCAGTACTTC
D: TRBD2
J: TRBJ2-7
V: TRBV27
size: NA

CDR3: CASSRWQGLYGYTF
DNA: TGTGCCAGCAGTAGGTGGCAGGGACTCTATGGCTACACCTTC
D: NA
J: TRBJ1-2
V: TRBV6-5
size: NA

CDR3: CASSIDRGDGRRAFF
DNA: TGTGCCAGTAGTATAGATCGGGGAGATGGGAGACGAGCTTTCTTT
D: NA
J: TRBJ1-1
V: TRBV19
size: NA

CDR3: CSAEKQQGADTQYF
DNA: TGCAGCGCCGAGAAGCAACAGGGGGCAGATACGCAGTATTTT
D: TRBD1
J: TRBJ2-3
V: TRBV29-1
size: NA

CDR3: CASSFLVRDTQYF
DNA: TGTGCCAGCAGCTTCCTAGTCCGGGATACGCAGTATTTT
D: NA
J: TRBJ2-3
V: TRBV5-4
size: NA

CDR3: CASSKGGGLYNEQFF
DNA: TGTGCCAGCAGCAAAGGGGGGGGACTCTACAATGAGCAGTTCTTC
D: NA
J: TRBJ2-1
V: TRBV21-1
size: once

CDR3: CSVEETGGQGDTQYF
DNA: TGCAGCGTTGAAGAGACAGGGGGACAGGGTGATACGCAGTATTTT
D: TRBD1
J: TRBJ2-3
V: TRBV29-1
size: NA

CDR3: CASSLGQSYEQYF
DNA: TGTGCCAGCAGTTTGGGGCAGTCCTACGAGCAGTACTTC
D: NA
J: TRBJ2-7
V: TRBV27
size: NA

CDR3: CASGTLTGEQYF
DNA: TGTGCTAGTGGGACTCTTACGGGCGAGCAGTACTTC
D: NA
J: TRBJ2-7
V: TRBV12-5
size: NA

CDR3: CASSYSGATDTQYF
DNA: TGTGCCAGCAGTTACTCAGGGGCCACAGATACGCAGTATTTT
D: NA
J: TRBJ2-3
V: TRBV6-5
size: NA

CDR3: CASIKQEAEAFF
DNA: TGTGCCAGCATCAAACAGGAAGCCGAAGCTTTCTTT
D: NA
J: TRBJ1-1
V: TRBV6-5
size: many

CDR3: CASSRTPSYEQYF
DNA: TGTGCCAGCAGTCGGACACCCTCCTACGAGCAGTACTTC
D: NA
J: TRBJ2-7
V: TRBV6-5
size: NA

CDR3: CAISESGQGAHGYTF
DNA: TGTGCCATCAGTGAGTCAGGGCAGGGGGCACATGGCTACACCTTC
D: TRBD1
J: TRBJ1-2
V: TRBV10-3
size: NA

CDR3: CASRSSGNTGELFF
DNA: TGTGCCAGCAGATCTAGCGGGAACACCGGGGAGCTGTTTTTT
D: TRBD2
J: TRBJ2-2
V: TRBV6-4
size: NA

CDR3: CAWSIKEISYNEQFF
DNA: TGTGCCTGGAGCATAAAGGAGATTTCCTACAATGAGCAGTTCTTC
D: NA
J: TRBJ2-1
V: TRBV30
size: NA

CDR3: CASSLRGGSSYEQYF
DNA: TGTGCCAGCAGCCTAAGGGGGGGAAGCTCCTACGAGCAGTACTTC
D: NA
J: TRBJ2-7
V: TRBV4-2
size: few

CDR3: CASKGGEANEKLFF
DNA: TGTGCCAGCAAAGGAGGGGAGGCTAATGAAAAACTGTTTTTT
D: NA
J: TRBJ1-4
V: TRBV28
size: NA

CDR3: CASSGQGGNQPQHF
DNA: TGTGCCAGCAGTGGACAGGGTGGGAATCAGCCCCAGCATTTT
D: TRBD1
J: TRBJ1-5
V: TRBV6-2/TRBV6-3
size: few

CDR3: CASSATAPSGTPLHF
DNA: TGTGCCAGCAGTGCGACAGCTCCCAGCGGGACACCCCTCCACTTT
D: NA
J: TRBJ1-6
V: TRBV28
size: NA

CDR3: CASSRQAANYGYTF
DNA: TGTGCCAGCAGCAGACAGGCAGCTAACTATGGCTACACCTTC
D: NA
J: TRBJ1-2
V: TRBV6-5
size: NA

CDR3: CASSPRTASGYTF
DNA: TGTGCCAGCTCACCGCGGACAGCCAGTGGCTACACCTTC
D: NA
J: TRBJ1-2
V: TRBV18
size: NA

CDR3: CASIGRAAGGKETQYF
DNA: TGTGCCAGCATTGGCCGGGCAGCGGGGGGTAAAGAGACCCAGTACTTC
D: TRBD2
J: TRBJ2-5
V: TRBV28
size: NA

CDR3: CASSIVLTGRGREETQYF
DNA: TGTGCCAGTAGTATTGTTTTGACGGGGCGGGGGAGAGAAGAGACCCAGTACTTC
D: TRBD2
J: TRBJ2-5
V: TRBV19
size: NA

CDR3: CASSSGLMNTEAFF
DNA: TGTGCCAGCAGCTCGGGACTGATGAACACTGAAGCTTTCTTT
D: NA
J: TRBJ1-1
V: TRBV11-2
size: NA

CDR3: CASSTRDQGPDTQYF
DNA: TGCGCCAGCAGCACAAGGGACCAGGGGCCAGATACGCAGTATTTT
D: NA
J: TRBJ2-3
V: TRBV5-1
size: NA

CDR3: CASSPRQFEQYF
DNA: TGTGCCAGCAGTCCCCGACAGTTCGAGCAGTACTTC
D: NA
J: TRBJ2-7
V: TRBV28
size: NA

CDR3: CASSSTPRSGGAYEQYF
DNA: TGTGCCAGCAGTTCCACTCCGAGGAGCGGGGGGGCCTACGAGCAGTACTTC
D: TRBD2
J: TRBJ2-7
V: TRBV6-2/TRBV6-3
size: NA

CDR3: CASSIWTGGGTGELFF
DNA: TGTGCCAGTAGTATATGGACAGGGGGAGGCACCGGGGAGCTGTTTTTT
D: TRBD1
J: TRBJ2-2
V: TRBV19
size: NA

CDR3: CASSPGTSGPYEQYF
DNA: TGTGCCAGCTCACCCGGGACTAGCGGACCCTACGAGCAGTACTTC
D: TRBD2
J: TRBJ2-7
V: TRBV18
size: few

CDR3: CASSLFSDRVEAYGYTF
DNA: TGTGCCAGCAGTTTATTTTCGGACAGGGTTGAGGCCTATGGCTACACCTTC
D: TRBD1
J: TRBJ1-2
V: TRBV27
size: NA

CDR3: CASSLDVVPEAFF
DNA: TGTGCCAGCAGCTTAGATGTCGTCCCGGAAGCTTTCTTT
D: NA
J: TRBJ1-1
V: TRBV11-1
size: NA

CDR3: CASRTGQGEANEKLFF
DNA: TGTGCCAGCAGGACGGGACAGGGTGAGGCTAATGAAAAACTGTTTTTT
D: TRBD1
J: TRBJ1-4
V: TRBV28
size: NA

CDR3: CASSLAIGELFF
DNA: TGCGCCAGCAGCTTGGCTATCGGGGAGCTGTTTTTT
D: NA
J: TRBJ2-2
V: TRBV5-1
size: NA

CDR3: CASTPGTPYGTDTQYF
DNA: TGTGCCAGCACTCCAGGGACTCCCTATGGCACAGATACGCAGTATTTT
D: NA
J: TRBJ2-3
V: TRBV28
size: NA

CDR3: CASRLDRASSTDTQYF
DNA: TGTGCCAGCAGGCTCGACAGAGCCTCTAGCACAGATACGCAGTATTTT
D: NA
J: TRBJ2-3
V: TRBV28
size: NA

CDR3: CASSPGLGRNYEQYF
DNA: TGTGCCAGCTCACCAGGGCTGGGCCGAAACTACGAGCAGTACTTC
D: NA
J: TRBJ2-7
V: TRBV18
size: NA

CDR3: CASSIVGLRDRNQPQHF
DNA: TGTGCCAGTAGTATAGTGGGACTCCGGGACAGAAATCAGCCCCAGCATTTT
D: TRBD1
J: TRBJ1-5
V: TRBV19
size: NA

CDR3: CASSPGPPVTNTEAFF
DNA: TGTGCCAGTAGTCCAGGGCCTCCCGTTACGAACACTGAAGCTTTCTTT
D: NA
J: TRBJ1-1
V: TRBV19
size: NA